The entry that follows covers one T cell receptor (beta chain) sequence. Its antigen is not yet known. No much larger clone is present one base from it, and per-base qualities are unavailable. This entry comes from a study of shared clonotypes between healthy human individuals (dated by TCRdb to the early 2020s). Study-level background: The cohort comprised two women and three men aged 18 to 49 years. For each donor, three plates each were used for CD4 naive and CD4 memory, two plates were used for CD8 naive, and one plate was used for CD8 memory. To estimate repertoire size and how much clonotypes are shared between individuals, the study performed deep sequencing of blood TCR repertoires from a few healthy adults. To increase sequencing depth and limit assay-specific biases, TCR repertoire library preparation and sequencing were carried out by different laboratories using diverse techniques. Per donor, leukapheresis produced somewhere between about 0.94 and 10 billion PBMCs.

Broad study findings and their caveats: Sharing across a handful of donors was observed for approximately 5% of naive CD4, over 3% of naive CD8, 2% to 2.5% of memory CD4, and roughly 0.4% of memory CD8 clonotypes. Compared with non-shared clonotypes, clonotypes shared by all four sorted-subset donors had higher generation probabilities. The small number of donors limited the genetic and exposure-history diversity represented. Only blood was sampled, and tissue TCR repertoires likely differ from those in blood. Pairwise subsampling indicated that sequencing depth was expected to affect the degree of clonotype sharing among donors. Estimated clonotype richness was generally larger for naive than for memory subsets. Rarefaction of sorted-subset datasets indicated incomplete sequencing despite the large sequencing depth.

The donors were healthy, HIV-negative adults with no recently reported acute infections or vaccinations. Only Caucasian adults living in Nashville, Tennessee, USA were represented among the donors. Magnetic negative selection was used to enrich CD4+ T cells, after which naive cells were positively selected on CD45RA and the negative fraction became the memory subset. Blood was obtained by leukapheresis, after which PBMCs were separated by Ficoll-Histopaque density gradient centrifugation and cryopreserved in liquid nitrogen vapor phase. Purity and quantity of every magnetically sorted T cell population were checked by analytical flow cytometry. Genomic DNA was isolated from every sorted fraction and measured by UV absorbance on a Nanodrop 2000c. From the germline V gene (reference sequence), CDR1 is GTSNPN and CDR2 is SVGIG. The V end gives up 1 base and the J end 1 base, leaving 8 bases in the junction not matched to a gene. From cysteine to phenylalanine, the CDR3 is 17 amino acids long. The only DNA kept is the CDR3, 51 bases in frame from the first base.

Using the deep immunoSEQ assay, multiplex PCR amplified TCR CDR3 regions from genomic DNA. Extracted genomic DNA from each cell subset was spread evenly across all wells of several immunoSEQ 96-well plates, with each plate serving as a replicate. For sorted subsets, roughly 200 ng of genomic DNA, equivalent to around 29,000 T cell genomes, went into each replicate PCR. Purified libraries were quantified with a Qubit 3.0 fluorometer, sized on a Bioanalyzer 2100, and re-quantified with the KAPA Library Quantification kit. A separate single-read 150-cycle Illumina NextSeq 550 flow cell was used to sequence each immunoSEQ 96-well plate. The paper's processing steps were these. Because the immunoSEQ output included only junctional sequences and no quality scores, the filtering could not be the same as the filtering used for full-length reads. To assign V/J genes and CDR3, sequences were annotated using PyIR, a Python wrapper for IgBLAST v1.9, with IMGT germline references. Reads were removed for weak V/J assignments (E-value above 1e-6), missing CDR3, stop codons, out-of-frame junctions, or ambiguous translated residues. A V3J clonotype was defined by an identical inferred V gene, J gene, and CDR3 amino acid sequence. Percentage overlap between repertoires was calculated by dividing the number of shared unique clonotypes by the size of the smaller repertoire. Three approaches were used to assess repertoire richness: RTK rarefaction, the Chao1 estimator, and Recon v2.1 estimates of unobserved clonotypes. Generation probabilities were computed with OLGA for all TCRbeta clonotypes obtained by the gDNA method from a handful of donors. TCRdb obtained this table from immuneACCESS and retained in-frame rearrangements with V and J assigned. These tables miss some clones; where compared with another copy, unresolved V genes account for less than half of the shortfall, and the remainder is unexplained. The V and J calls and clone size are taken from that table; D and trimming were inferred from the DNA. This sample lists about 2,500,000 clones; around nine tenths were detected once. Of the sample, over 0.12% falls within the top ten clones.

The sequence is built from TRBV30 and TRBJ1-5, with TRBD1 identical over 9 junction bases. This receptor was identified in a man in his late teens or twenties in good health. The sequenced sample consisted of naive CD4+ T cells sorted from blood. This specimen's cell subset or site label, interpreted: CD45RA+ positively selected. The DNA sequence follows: TGTGCCTGGAGTGCGGTCCCCGGACAGGGGAGCAATCAGCCCCAGCATTTT. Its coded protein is CAWSAVPGQGSNQPQHF.